This TCR beta chain was sequenced in a study of blood T cell repertoires in COVID-19. Study-level background: Nucleic acid was either cDNA or gDNA, and it came from T cells, B-cell-depleted T cells, or PBMCs.

Trimming cost V 5 bases and J 7 bases, with 11 bases left between them. CDR1 SEHNR and CDR2 FQNEAQ come from the germline V gene (reference sequence). The CDR3 contains 12 residues. As handled by the study authors: For nucleated cells, counts were estimated from reference gene primer amplification. Method: immunoSEQ multiplex PCR; TCRdb's copy keeps in-frame clones and lacks some. V and J calls and clone size come straight from that table; D and trimming were deduced from the DNA. The sample lists approximately 130,000 clones; 88% were seen once. The chain recombines TRBV7-9 with TRBJ1-1; possibly TRBD1 for D (6 bases). The sample consisted of peripheral blood. This receptor was identified in a human donor in a cohort sampled during active COVID-19. DNA of the CDR3: TGTGCCAGCAGCCTGGGGGCGGTTGAAGCTTTCTTT. This translates into CASSLGAVEAFF.